Shown below are 6 T cell receptor beta chains from a single sample sequenced in a study of cytomegalovirus exposure and HLA in healthy donors (dated by TCRdb to 2016 to 2017). Libraries were made using the immunoSEQ multiplex PCR assay. For the multiplex PCR, a mixture combining 60 forward primers for TCR Vbeta segments and 13 reverse primers for TCR Jbeta segments was used. Held by TCRdb, this immuneACCESS table contains in-frame sequences only and omits some clones. Under half of the omission traces to an unresolved V gene where checked; the cause of the rest is unknown. The sample records about 160,000 clones, 81% of which are singletons. Of the sample, about 1.9% is held by the ten largest clones. The sample taken for sequencing was PBMCs. Source of these receptors: a woman aged 18-29 years in good health and CMV-seronegative.

This chain links TRBV5-6 with TRBJ2-3; no clear D. V was trimmed by 2 bases and J by 1 base, leaving 11 bases between them. Germline CDR1 SGHDT, CDR2 YYEEEE. The CDR3 consists of 15 residues. CDR3 in amino acids: CASSFSTVGTDTQYF. CDR3 bases: TGTGCCAGCAGCTTTTCAACGGTTGGCACAGATACGCAGTATTTT.

The V call is TRBV19, the J call TRBJ1-5; 7 bases agree with TRBD1. After removal of 6 bases from V and 0 bases from J, the junction contained 11 bases not matched to a gene. CDR1 is LNHDA and CDR2 is SQIVND in the germline V gene (reference sequence). The CDR3 totals 17 residues. The CDR3 reads CASRSLGTDNSNQPQHF. In nucleotides, the CDR3 is TGTGCCAGTAGAAGCCTCGGGACAGACAATAGCAATCAGCCCCAGCATTTT. Drawing the rest from reference TRBV19 and TRBJ1-5, the complete variable domain is DGGITQSPKYLFRKEGQNVTLSCEQNLNHDAMYWYRQDPGQGLRLIYYSQIVNDFQKGDIAEGYSVSREKKESFPLTVTSAQKNPTAFYLCASRSLGTDNSNQPQHFGDGTRLSIL.

The chain recombines TRBV29-1 with TRBJ2-1; D is ambiguous. Germline values: CDR1 SQVTM, CDR2 ANQGSEA. CDR3 size: 12 residues. Deletions cut 5 bases from V and 8 bases from J, with 13 bases between. The CDR3 DNA reads TGCAGCGTTATGAAACTTGGTGATGAGCAGTTCTTC. It yields the protein CSVMKLGDEQFF.

V usage is TRBV6-9 and J usage is TRBJ2-7; weak D call: TRBD2 (6 bases). In germline, CDR1 is MNHGY, CDR2 SVAAGI. Trimming took 7 bases from V and 2 from J, leaving 15 bases between them. The CDR3 loop spans 14 amino acids. The CDR3 loop reads CASTPGRKTYEQYF. The CDR3 DNA reads as TGTGCCAGCACCCCTGGGAGGAAGACCTACGAGCAGTACTTC.

V gene TRBV2 combines with J gene TRBJ1-2; maybe TRBD1 (6 bases). CDR3 size: 16 residues. V was shortened by 6 bases and J by 2 bases, with 19 bases between the two germline ends. In germline, CDR1 is SNHLY, CDR2 FYNNEI. The DNA for the CDR3 is TGTGCCAGCAGCGATAGGGACATCCCGGCGAACTATGGCTACACCTTC. It encodes CASSDRDIPANYGYTF.

The chain couples TRBV10-2 to TRBJ2-7; 8 nucleotides agree with TRBD2. CDR1 and CDR2 from the germline V gene are WSHSY and SAAADI. The CDR3 length is 14 residues. Losses at the gene ends were 5 bases for V and 0 bases for J; bases not matched to a gene: 3. CDR3 residues: CASSFTSGSYEQYF. CDR3 sequence (DNA): TGCGCCAGCAGTTTTACTAGCGGCTCCTACGAGCAGTACTTC.